The 25 T cell receptor beta chains listed next were all sequenced from one sample in a study of regulatory T cells in long-lasting Graves disease. The time point is: newly diagnosed GD, antithyroid drugs for less than 3 months. RNA from PBMCs was the source of the TCR library. Through Arm-PCR of CDR3 regions and iRepertoire HTBI primers, TCR beta libraries were built. TCRdb analysed the multiplex PCR reads with MiXCR anew, one entry per CDR3 protein. The sample lists roughly 380,000 distinct CDR3 sequences, roughly 16% occurring once. The sample here was peripheral blood mononuclear cells (PBMCs), taken at new diagnosis, from a patient treated with antithyroid drugs. The receptors come from a female donor with Graves disease.

The chain joins TRBV9 to TRBJ1-3; no clear D gene. The CDR3 sequence is 15 residues long. Trimming took 0 bases from V and 0 from J, leaving 7 bases between them. Germline values: CDR1 SGDLS, CDR2 YYNGEE. The chain's CDR3 is CASSVEDTSGNTIYF. The CDR3 DNA is TGTGCCAGCAGCGTAGAAGACACCTCTGGAAACACCATATATTTT.

The chain has TRBV12-3 or TRBV12-4 and TRBJ2-1, with 15 bases lining up with TRBD2. V dropped 5 bases and J dropped 3; count of bases not matched to a gene: 5. This CDR3 contains 17 residues. CDR3 sequence (DNA): TGTGCCAGCAGTGGGGGACTAGCGGGAGGTCTCTACAATGAGCAGTTCTTC. This sequence encodes CASSGGLAGGLYNEQFF.

This clonotype was detected many times. The chain is built from TRBV15 and TRBJ1-5, with D hard to call. CDR3 length: 14 amino acids. V lost 0 bases and J 1 base, leaving 4 bases between the germline ends. Germline CDR1 is LNHNV and CDR2 is YYDKDF (reference sequence). The CDR3 sequence: CATSRDQSNQPQHF. The CDR3 DNA sequence: TGTGCCACCAGCAGAGATCAGAGCAATCAGCCCCAGCATTTT.

This clonotype was seen repeatedly, ten times or more. The gene calls are TRBV7-3 and TRBJ2-1; D is uncertain. Germline loops: CDR1 SGHTA, CDR2 FQGTGA. Deletions cut 3 bases from V and 9 bases from J, with 9 bases between. The CDR3 length is 12 residues. CDR3 sequence reads: CASSFTNREQFF. The DNA for the CDR3 is TGTGCCAGCAGCTTCACCAACCGTGAGCAGTTCTTC.

Concerning this clonotype: A junction end diverges from the germline sequence, so it may reflect a read error. CDR3: CASFRTDNTEAFF. The CDR3 coding sequence is TGCGCCAGTTTTCGGACGGATAACACTGAAGCTTTCTTT. The chain combines TRBV11-1 with TRBJ1-1; D ambiguous. The CDR3 has 13 residues. CDR1 is SGHAT and CDR2 is FQDESV in the germline V gene (reference sequence).

V and J are TRBV9 and TRBJ2-1; 7 nucleotides align to TRBD2. CDR1 is SGDLS and CDR2 is YYNGEE in the germline V gene. J gave up 2 bases and V 3 bases, and 11 bases lay outside the gene matches. This CDR3 is 17 amino acids long. The CDR3 region is CASSAESGTGPYNEQFF. CDR3 DNA sequence: TGTGCCAGCAGCGCAGAGAGCGGGACGGGACCCTACAATGAGCAGTTCTTC.

The table lists this clonotype with a few counts. The chain couples TRBV19 to TRBJ1-1; D not certain. This CDR3 comprises 14 residues. Trimming pared 6 bases from V and 0 bases from J, leaving 11 bases between. Germline values: CDR1 LNHDA, CDR2 SQIVND (reference sequence). The CDR3 reads CASRPLDLNTEAFF. Here the CDR3 DNA reads TGTGCCAGTAGGCCCCTTGACCTGAACACTGAAGCTTTCTTT.

In this sample, this clonotype turned up many times. The rearrangement links TRBV11-2 to TRBJ1-2, with D unresolved. V gave up 6 bases and J gave up 3 bases, with 11 bases separating them. Per the germline V gene, CDR1 is SGHAT and CDR2 is FQNNGV. The CDR3 covers 13 residues. The CDR3 is CASSPDPDYGYTF. The CDR3 nucleotides read TGTGCCAGCAGTCCCGACCCAGACTATGGCTACACCTTC.

This clonotype was seen ten or more times. V is TRBV24-1 and J is TRBJ1-1; 8 positions agree with TRBD1. Trimming at V came to 3 bases and at J to 1 base, leaving 3 bases not matched to a gene. CDR1 KGHDR and CDR2 SFDVKD come from the germline V gene. The CDR3 extends over 15 amino acids. The CDR3 coding sequence is TGTGCCACCAGTGATACCGGGACAGGGAACACTGAAGCTTTCTTT. Its protein product is CATSDTGTGNTEAFF.

This clonotype was seen many times. The chain couples TRBV12-3 or TRBV12-4 to TRBJ1-1; 10 bases agree with TRBD1. This CDR3 contains 15 residues. Losses at the gene ends were 3 bases for V and 3 bases for J; bases not matched to a gene: 4. The CDR3 DNA reads TGTGCCAGCAGTTTGACAGGGGGCCAGGACACTGAAGCTTTCTTT. It is translated as CASSLTGGQDTEAFF.

This clonotype was found a few times. The chain employs TRBV5-1 and TRBJ1-1; 7 nucleotides align to TRBD1. Germline loops: CDR1 SGHRS, CDR2 YFSETQ. The CDR3 is 15 amino acids. V lost 0 bases and J lost 0; bases outside the gene matches: 2. The CDR3 region has the DNA TGCGCCAGCAGCTTGGAGGGGGCGATGAACACTGAAGCTTTCTTT. Protein: CASSLEGAMNTEAFF.

This clonotype has ten or more counts. The V and J genes are TRBV28 and TRBJ1-1; no definite D call. The germline CDR1 and CDR2 sequences are MDHEN and SYDVKM. The CDR3 has 15 residues. The V end was cut by 3 bases, the J end by 4 bases, with 15 bases between. The CDR3 coding sequence is TGTGCCAGCAGTTTCTCCCCAGGTTGGGGCACTGAAGCTTTCTTT. As protein: CASSFSPGWGTEAFF.

This clonotype has a count of ten or more. The V gene is TRBV28, the J gene TRBJ1-5, with TRBD1 matching over 9 bases. CDR3 size: 17 residues. The J segment lost 3 bases and the V segment lost 6 bases, leaving 12 bases of the junction unmatched. Germline V gene sequence: CDR1 MDHEN, CDR2 SYDVKM. As DNA, the CDR3 is TGTGCCAGCAGCCGGACAGGGGTAAAGGTGAACAATCAGCCCCAGCATTTT. It yields the protein CASSRTGVKVNNQPQHF.

J is TRBJ1-2 and V is TRBV7-9; D not resolved. The CDR3 extends over 12 amino acids. Looked up from germline, CDR1 is SEHNR and CDR2 is FQNEAQ (reference sequence). V dropped 5 bases and J dropped 6 bases, with 10 bases sitting between them. The CDR3 reads CASSPSTDGYTF. CDR3 DNA: TGTGCCAGCAGCCCCAGTACGGATGGCTACACCTTC.

This clonotype was seen many times. The chain couples TRBV3-1 to TRBJ2-5; no firm D call. The V end lost 2 bases, the J end lost 5 bases, and 12 bases lay between the germline ends. This CDR3 contains 14 residues. Germline CDR1 LGHDT, CDR2 YNNKEL (reference sequence). CDR3 sequence reads: CASSQISRLETQYF. For the CDR3, the DNA is TGTGCCAGCAGCCAAATCAGCCGGTTGGAGACCCAGTACTTC.

The J gene is TRBJ2-1, the V gene TRBV13, with 10 bases that match TRBD1. V was clipped by 5 bases and J by 4 bases; unmatched bases: 11. The CDR3 has 17 residues. The germline CDR1 and CDR2 sequences are PRHDT and FYEKMQ (reference sequence). The CDR3 reads CASSVEGQGEAYNEQFF. As DNA, the CDR3 is TGTGCCAGCAGCGTAGAAGGACAGGGGGAGGCGTACAATGAGCAGTTCTTC.

The sample holds many counts of this clonotype. The rearrangement joins TRBV5-5 to TRBJ2-3, with D perhaps assigned TRBD1 or TRBD2 (5 bases each). Trimming cost V 0 bases and J 6 bases, with 14 bases left between them. Germline assignment: CDR1 SGHKS and CDR2 YYEKEE (reference sequence). This CDR3 is built from 15 residues. The CDR3 region is CASSLVGTEGDTQYF. DNA of the CDR3: TGTGCCAGCAGCTTGGTCGGGACGGAAGGGGATACGCAGTATTTT.

This clonotype has just a few counts. V is TRBV5-1 and J is TRBJ1-5; the D gene is possibly TRBD1 (6 bases). V lost 4 bases and J lost 7, with 18 bases in between. The CDR3 spans 15 residues. CDR1 and CDR2 (germline): SGHRS, YFSETQ. The CDR3 DNA reads TGCGCCAGCAGCCCAAGTTTAGGGGGGGGCCAGCCCCAGCATTTT. Protein: CASSPSLGGGQPQHF.

The rearrangement joins TRBV29-1 to TRBJ2-7; 10 bases are shared with TRBD2. In germline, CDR1 is SQVTM, CDR2 ANQGSEA. V dropped 6 bases and J dropped 1; count of bases not matched to a gene: 6. This CDR3 region has 14 residues. CDR3 nucleotides: TGCAGCGTCGAGCGGGAGGGGGTATCCTACGAGCAGTACTTC. Residues: CSVEREGVSYEQYF.

This clonotype was observed at least ten times. This chain uses TRBV20-1 with TRBJ2-7, with 7 bases matching TRBD2. Per the germline V gene, CDR1 is DFQATT and CDR2 is SNEGSKA (reference sequence). CDR3 length: 15 residues. The V and J ends lost 4 bases and 0 bases, in that order; junction bases with no gene match: 9. CDR3 in amino acids: CSAIELALLSYEQYF. CDR3 DNA: TGCAGTGCTATCGAACTAGCGCTCCTCTCCTACGAGCAGTACTTC.

This clonotype was detected many times. The chain is built from TRBV12-3 or TRBV12-4 and TRBJ1-3; D uncertain. Trimming removed 2 bases from V and 7 bases from J, with 9 bases in between. The CDR3 loop spans 13 amino acids. The CDR3 loop is CASSLSLSNTIYF. The CDR3 bases are TGTGCCAGCAGTTTAAGCCTCTCCAACACCATATATTTT.

This clonotype was seen repeatedly, ten times or more. The V call is TRBV3-1, the J call TRBJ2-1; D perhaps matches TRBD1 (5 bases). The CDR3 totals 17 residues. Germline V CDR1 and CDR2: LGHDT, YNNKEL (reference sequence). V was clipped by 4 bases and J by 5 bases, with 21 bases between them. Here the CDR3 reads CASSPGHRTVRNNEQFF. CDR3 nucleotide sequence: TGTGCCAGCAGCCCAGGACACAGGACCGTCAGAAACAATGAGCAGTTCTTC.

This clonotype was recorded many times. The chain carries TRBV27 and TRBJ2-1; D tentatively reads TRBD1 or TRBD2 (6 bases each). CDR1 and CDR2 from the germline V gene are MNHEY and SMNVEV (reference sequence). There are 18 residues in the CDR3. Trimming pared 3 bases from V and 1 base from J, leaving 19 bases between. In DNA, the CDR3 is TGTGCCAGCAGTTTTTCCCGGGGGCAGACCCCATCCTACAATGAGCAGTTCTTC. This codes for CASSFSRGQTPSYNEQFF.

This sequence joins TRBV4-1 and TRBJ2-3; D may be TRBD1 (7 bases). Looked up from germline, CDR1 is MGHRA and CDR2 is YSYEKL. CDR3 length: 17 residues. Trimming cost V 0 bases and J 0 bases, with 13 bases left between them. In nucleotides, the CDR3 is TGCGCCAGCAGCCAAGATGGAGGGGGCTATAGCACAGATACGCAGTATTTT. Translation: CASSQDGGGYSTDTQYF.

This clonotype was seen more than once but under ten times. This clone may be a read error of a much larger clone one base away. Without the conserved terminal phenylalanine or tryptophan, this CDR3 likely stems from a read error. V and J are TRBV7-2 and TRBJ1-1; the D gene is possibly TRBD1 (5 bases). Germline CDR1 SGHTA, CDR2 FQGNSA. Between the trimmed V and J ends, which lost 1 base and 6 bases, there was a span of 18 bases. The CDR3 consists of 16 residues. CDR3 amino acids: CASSLVAFSLGAEAFS. The DNA for the CDR3 is TGTGCCAGCAGCTTAGTAGCGTTCTCCCTGGGGGCTGAAGCTTTCTCT.